The 18 T cell receptor beta chains below come from one sample, sequenced in a study of shared clonotypes between healthy human individuals (dated by TCRdb to between 2020 and 2021). Library method: the immunoSEQ multiplex PCR assay. TCRdb mirrors the immuneACCESS table, restricted to in-frame sequences. Some clones are absent from its copies; in checked studies, under half trace to an unresolved V gene, and the reason for the others is unknown. Here the sample has 1.6 million or so clones; around 97% occur a single time. Approximately 1.1% of the sample is held by the ten biggest clonotypes. The sequencing input was naive CD4+ T cells sorted from blood. What the cell subset or site label conveys for this sample: CD45RA+ positively selected. These TCRs come from a young man in good health.

The chain links TRBV11-3 to TRBJ2-1, with 11 nucleotides matching TRBD1. The V and J ends lost 6 bases and 8 bases, in that order; junction bases with no gene match: 9. The length of the CDR3 is 15 residues. Germline CDR1 is SGHNT and CDR2 is YENEEA. CDR3 protein: CASSEGQGAEDEQFF. The CDR3 DNA follows: TGTGCCAGCAGTGAAGGACAGGGGGCGGAAGATGAGCAGTTCTTC. The whole variable domain, filled in from reference TRBV11-3 and TRBJ2-1, reads EAGVVQSPRYKIIEKKQPVAFWCNPISGHNTLYWYLQNLGQGPELLIRYENEEAVDDSQLPKDRFSAERLKGVDSTLKIQPAELGDSAVYLCASSEGQGAEDEQFFGPGTRLTVL.

The rearrangement links TRBV11-2 to TRBJ2-5; TRBD2 matches at 8 bases. V shed 1 base, J shed 3 bases, and the junction held 7 bases outside the gene matches. Germline V gives CDR1 SGHAT, CDR2 FQNNGV. This CDR3 is 16 amino acids long. CDR3 nucleotides: TGTGCCAGCAGCTTAGGCCGTCGGGAGGGAGAAGAGACCCAGTACTTC. Encoded protein: CASSLGRREGEETQYF.

J is TRBJ2-1 and V is TRBV10-3; 10 bases match TRBD2. The germline V gene encodes CDR1 ENHRY and CDR2 SYGVKD. V was clipped by 0 bases and J by 4 bases; unmatched bases: 3. The CDR3 covers 16 residues. DNA of the CDR3: TGTGCCATCAGTGAGTCTAGCGGGAGGCTTTACAATGAGCAGTTCTTC. This encodes CAISESSGRLYNEQFF.

For this clone: This specimen includes other DNA sequences encoding the same CDR3. V usage is TRBV4-1 and J usage is TRBJ1-5; D is undetermined. The CDR3 is 14 amino acids. Germline CDR1 and CDR2: MGHRA and YSYEKL. Trimming took off 1 base at V and 1 base at J, with 5 bases between the two ends. In DNA form, the CDR3 reads TGCGCCAGCAGCCAAGTTCTAAGCAATCAGCCCCAGCATTTT. Translated, it gives CASSQVLSNQPQHF.

Concerning this clone: Different DNA sequences within this sample yield the same CDR3. The V and J genes are TRBV7-2 and TRBJ2-7; D might be TRBD1 or TRBD2, each matching 5 bases. This CDR3 is built from 14 residues. Trimming took off 1 base at V and 1 base at J, with 8 bases between the two ends. Germline CDR1 is SGHTA and CDR2 is FQGNSA. CDR3 sequence (DNA): TGTGCCAGCAGCTTAGGGGGGACGTCCTACGAGCAGTACTTC. Amino acids: CASSLGGTSYEQYF.

This clone showed up just once. The chain uses TRBV2 and TRBJ2-7, with 12 bases lining up with TRBD2. V shed 9 bases, J shed 6 bases, and the junction held 15 bases outside the gene matches. The CDR3 covers 16 residues. Germline values: CDR1 SNHLY, CDR2 FYNNEI. The CDR3 coding sequence is TGTGCCAGTACGAACCTAGCGGGAGGGCTTCAAAGCGAGCAGTACTTC. This encodes CASTNLAGGLQSEQYF.

This rearrangement joins TRBV18 to TRBJ2-3; no clear D gene. The germline V gene encodes CDR1 KGHSH and CDR2 LQKENI. Trimming stripped 5 bases from V and 6 bases from J, with 12 bases between. CDR3 length: 13 residues. The CDR3 DNA sequence: TGTGCCAGCTCAACGTCGCAACTTGATACGCAGTATTTT. Its protein product is CASSTSQLDTQYF.

There are a few counts of this clone. The DNA of the CDR3 is TGTGCCAGCAGCTTTTTGGAGGATACGCAGTATTTT. The encoded protein is CASSFLEDTQYF. This rearrangement joins TRBV5-5 to TRBJ2-3; D remains ambiguous. Trimming removed 2 bases from V and 6 bases from J, with 7 bases in between. CDR1 SGHKS and CDR2 YYEKEE come from the germline V gene (reference sequence). This CDR3 has 12 amino acids.

J is TRBJ1-1 and V is TRBV7-8, with 7 bases identical to TRBD1. CDR3 size: 15 residues. CDR1 SGHVS and CDR2 FQNEAQ come from the germline V gene. V shed 6 bases, J shed 3 bases, and the junction held 10 bases outside the gene matches. This CDR3 is CASSLNVRGYTEAFF. The CDR3 DNA reads as TGTGCCAGCAGTCTAAACGTCAGGGGGTACACTGAAGCTTTCTTT.

The V and J genes are TRBV29-1 and TRBJ2-7; D gene uncertain. This CDR3 has 14 amino acids. CDR1 SQVTM and CDR2 ANQGSEA come from the germline V gene. Trimming removed 7 bases at V and 4 bases at J, with 20 bases between. The CDR3 DNA is TGCAGCGCGAGACTGGATGACTGGCGATACGAGCAGTACTTC. This translates into CSARLDDWRYEQYF.

In regard to this clone: Other DNA sequences within the sample encode an identical CDR3. The chain has TRBV27 and TRBJ1-5, with D possibly TRBD1 on 5 matching bases. Germline assignment: CDR1 MNHEY and CDR2 SMNVEV (reference sequence). Deletions cut 5 bases from V and 0 bases from J, with 11 bases between. The CDR3 is 15 amino acids. As DNA, the CDR3 is TGTGCCAGCAGTCCGTGGGGCAATAGCAATCAGCCCCAGCATTTT. Residues: CASSPWGNSNQPQHF.

Notes on this clone: The same CDR3 arises from other DNA sequences in this sample as well. This chain uses TRBV28 with TRBJ2-2, with D possibly matching TRBD1 (5 bases). The CDR3 is made up of 13 amino acids. Germline V gene lookup returns CDR1 MDHEN and CDR2 SYDVKM. V was clipped by 7 bases and J by 1 base, with 7 bases between them. CDR3 nucleotides: TGTGCCAGCATTCAGGGGAACACCGGGGAGCTGTTTTTT. The encoded protein is CASIQGNTGELFF.

V and J are TRBV5-6 and TRBJ2-7, with D possibly being TRBD2 (5 bases). CDR3 size: 17 residues. From germline, CDR1 is SGHDT and CDR2 YYEEEE. V shed 0 bases and J shed 5 bases, with 21 bases lying between them. Here the CDR3 DNA reads TGTGCCAGCAGCTTGGGCTTTTTCGGAACGGGTAGCGACGAGCAGTACTTC. Amino acid sequence: CASSLGFFGTGSDEQYF.

This chain uses TRBV5-1 with TRBJ2-5; D not certain. Germline-derived CDR1 and CDR2 are SGHRS and YFSETQ. CDR3 length equals 14 residues. V shed 0 bases and J shed 4 bases, with 10 bases lying between them. The CDR3 DNA reads as TGCGCCAGCAGCTTGGAACACTCAGTAGAGACCCAGTACTTC. Protein: CASSLEHSVETQYF.

The CDR3 region has the DNA TGTGCCAATACGGGAAGGGACTACGAGCAGTACTTC. Its protein product is CANTGRDYEQYF. V and J are TRBV2 and TRBJ2-7; TRBD2 might be the D (5 bases). The V gene's germline CDR1 is SNHLY and CDR2 FYNNEI. Trimming took off 10 bases at V and 3 bases at J, with 13 bases between the two ends. CDR3 length: 12 residues.

This clone came up once. In the same sample, other DNA sequences code for this CDR3. The chain has TRBV5-1 and TRBJ1-4, with D possibly matching TRBD1 (6 bases). V was cut by 3 bases and J by 2 bases, with 8 bases left in between. Germline-derived CDR1 and CDR2 are SGHRS and YFSETQ. This CDR3 spans 14 amino acids. CDR3 region: CASSYGGTNEKLFF. CDR3 nucleotides: TGCGCCAGCAGCTACGGGGGCACTAATGAAAAACTGTTTTTT.

The chain uses TRBV18 and TRBJ1-5, with D perhaps matching TRBD1 (5 bases). This CDR3 region has 15 residues. V dropped 3 bases and J dropped 6 bases, with 15 bases sitting between them. CDR1 KGHSH and CDR2 LQKENI come from the germline V gene. CDR3 in DNA: TGTGCCAGCTCACCCGGGGCTGGAGGGCTTCAGCCCCAGCATTTT. Amino acid sequence: CASSPGAGGLQPQHF.

The chain recombines TRBV7-2 with TRBJ2-2; TRBD2 aligns across 11 bases. This CDR3 spans 16 amino acids. The germline gives CDR1 SGHTA, CDR2 FQGNSA. With 5 bases clipped from V and 6 bases from J, the junction kept 8 bases outside the gene matches. The chain's CDR3 is CASSPTSGSPPGELFF. The CDR3 coding sequence is TGTGCCAGCAGCCCTACTAGCGGGAGCCCCCCCGGGGAGCTGTTTTTT.